The source of this T cell receptor beta chain is a study of cytomegalovirus exposure and HLA in healthy donors. About the study: Across some 400 genotyped donors, just over 80% landed in the Caucasian-associated ancestry cluster. Study-wide results and caveats: Equally common other TCR beta chains were less clonally expanded than HLA-associated ones, a later analysis found. The authors assumed roughly uniform sequencing depth across donors for presence/absence analyses.

In the PCR, 60 Vbeta and 13 Jbeta primers were used. Sequencing used immunoSEQ multiplex PCR; TCRdb keeps in-frame clones, though not all of them. The data contain around 210,000 clones, 78% of them singletons. CDR3 length: 15 residues. The germline gives CDR1 SGDLS, CDR2 YYNGEE. The J segment lost 4 bases and the V segment lost 0 bases, leaving 3 bases of the junction unmatched. Details on this clone: The antigen is unknown.

This sequence originates from a boy between 5 and 17 years old in good health and CMV-seronegative. This chain links TRBV9 with TRBJ1-3; TRBD1 aligns across 8 bases. The sample was PBMCs. The CDR3 is CASSVARTGGNTIYF. Here the CDR3 DNA reads TGTGCCAGCAGCGTAGCCCGGACAGGGGGAAACACCATATATTTT.